The source of this T cell receptor (beta chain) is a study of blood T cell repertoires in COVID-19. In the study overall: PBMCs, B-cell-depleted T cells, or T cells were the source of the cDNA or gDNA that made up the material.

The authors' processing: Using reference gene primer amplification, nucleated cell counts were estimated. Only in-frame clones appear in the TCRdb table, and some are missing; sequencing was by immunoSEQ multiplex PCR. The V and J calls and clone size come from that table; D and trimming were worked out from the DNA. Here the sample spans hundreds of thousands of clones, 82% being singletons. CDR1 and CDR2 from the germline V gene are KGHDR and SFDVKD. CDR3 size: 17 residues. V dropped 4 bases and J dropped 0; count of bases not matched to a gene: 7. Categorization into cohorts depended on clinical history that participants reported.

Sequenced material: PBMCs or T cells enriched from blood (not recorded which). This sequence joins TRBV24-1 and TRBJ2-3; 9 bases are shared with TRBD1. This sequence originates from a woman aged 60-70 years who had recovered from COVID-19. The CDR3 here is CATSDSGTGFSTDTQYF. The CDR3 region has the DNA TGTGCCACCAGTGACTCCGGGACAGGGTTTAGCACAGATACGCAGTATTTT.